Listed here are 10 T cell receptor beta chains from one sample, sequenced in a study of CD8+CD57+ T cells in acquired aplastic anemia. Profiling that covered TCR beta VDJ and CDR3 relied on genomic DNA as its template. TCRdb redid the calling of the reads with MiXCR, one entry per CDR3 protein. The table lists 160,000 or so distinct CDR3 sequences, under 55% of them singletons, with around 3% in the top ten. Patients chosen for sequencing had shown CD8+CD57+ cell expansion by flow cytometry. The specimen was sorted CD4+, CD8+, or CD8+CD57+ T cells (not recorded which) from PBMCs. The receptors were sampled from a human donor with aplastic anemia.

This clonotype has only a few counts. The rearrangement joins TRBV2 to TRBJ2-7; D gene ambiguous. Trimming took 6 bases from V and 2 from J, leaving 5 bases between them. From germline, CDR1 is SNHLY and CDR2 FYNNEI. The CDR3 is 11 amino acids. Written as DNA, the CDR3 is TGTGCCAGCAGGGTCACCTACGAGCAGTACTTC. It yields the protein CASRVTYEQYF.

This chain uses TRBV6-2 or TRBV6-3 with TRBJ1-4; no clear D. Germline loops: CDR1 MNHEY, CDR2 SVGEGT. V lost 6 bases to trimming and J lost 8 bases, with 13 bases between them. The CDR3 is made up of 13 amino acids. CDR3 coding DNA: TGTGCCAGCAGGAACGGTCCGGCCGAAAAACTGTTTTTT. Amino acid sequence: CASRNGPAEKLFF.

The CDR3 spells CASSLRQGNTGELFF. The CDR3 bases are TGTGCCAGCAGCCTCCGTCAGGGGAACACCGGGGAGCTGTTTTTT. The rearrangement joins TRBV7-3 to TRBJ2-2; TRBD1 might be the D (5 bases). Trimming shortened V by 5 bases and J by 1 base, and 11 bases separated the two germline ends. The CDR3 length is 15 residues. In germline, CDR1 is SGHTA, CDR2 FQGTGA.

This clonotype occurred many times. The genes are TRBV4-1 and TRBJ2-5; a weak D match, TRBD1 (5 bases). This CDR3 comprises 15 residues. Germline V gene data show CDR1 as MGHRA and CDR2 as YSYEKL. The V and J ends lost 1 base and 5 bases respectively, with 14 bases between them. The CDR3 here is CASSQVLQGQETQYF. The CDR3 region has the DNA TGCGCCAGCAGCCAAGTCCTGCAGGGCCAGGAGACCCAGTACTTC.

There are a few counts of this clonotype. CDR3 nucleotides: TGTGCCACCAGCAGAGATCTCCAGGGATATTCACCCCTCCACTTT. The encoded protein is CATSRDLQGYSPLHF. The chain has TRBV15 and TRBJ1-6; D may be TRBD1 (5 bases). CDR3 length equals 15 residues. Germline CDR1 LNHNV, CDR2 YYDKDF (reference sequence). With 0 bases removed from V and 8 bases from J, the gap between germline ends came to 11 bases.

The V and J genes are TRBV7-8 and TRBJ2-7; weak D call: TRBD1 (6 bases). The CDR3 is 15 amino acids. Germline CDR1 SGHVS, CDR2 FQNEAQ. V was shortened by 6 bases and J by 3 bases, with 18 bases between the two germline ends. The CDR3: CASSSRRQAVYEQYF. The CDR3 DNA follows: TGTGCCAGCAGTAGCCGGAGACAGGCGGTCTACGAGCAGTACTTC.

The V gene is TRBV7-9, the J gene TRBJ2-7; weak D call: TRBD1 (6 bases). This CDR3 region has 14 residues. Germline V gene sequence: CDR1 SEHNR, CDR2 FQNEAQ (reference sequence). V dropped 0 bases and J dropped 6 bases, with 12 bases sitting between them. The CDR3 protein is CASSLAGLRGEQYF. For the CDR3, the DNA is TGTGCCAGCAGCTTAGCGGGGCTCAGGGGCGAGCAGTACTTC. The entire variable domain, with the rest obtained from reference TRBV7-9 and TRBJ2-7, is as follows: DTGVSQNPRHKITKRGQNVTFRCDPISEHNRLYWYRQTLGQGPEFLTYFQNEAQLEKSRLLSDRFSAERPKGSFSTLEIQRTEQGDSAMYLCASSLAGLRGEQYFGPGTRLTVT.

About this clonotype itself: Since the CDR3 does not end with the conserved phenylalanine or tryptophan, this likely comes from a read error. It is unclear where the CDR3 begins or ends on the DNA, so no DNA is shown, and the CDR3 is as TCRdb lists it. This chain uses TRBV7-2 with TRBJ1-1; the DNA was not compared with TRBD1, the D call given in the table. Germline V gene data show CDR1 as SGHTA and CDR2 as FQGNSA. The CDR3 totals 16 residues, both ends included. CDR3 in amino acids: CASSRIRQVMNTEVFS.

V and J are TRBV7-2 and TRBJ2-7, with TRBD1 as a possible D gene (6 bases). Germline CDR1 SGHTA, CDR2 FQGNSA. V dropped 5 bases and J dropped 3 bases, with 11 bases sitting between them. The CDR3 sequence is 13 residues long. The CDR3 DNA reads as TGTGCCAGCAGCAGACAGGCCAACTACGAGCAGTACTTC. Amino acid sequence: CASSRQANYEQYF.

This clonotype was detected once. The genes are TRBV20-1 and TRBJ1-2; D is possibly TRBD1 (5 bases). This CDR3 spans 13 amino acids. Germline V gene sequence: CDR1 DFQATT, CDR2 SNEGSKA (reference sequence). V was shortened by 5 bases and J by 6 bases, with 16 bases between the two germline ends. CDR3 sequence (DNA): TGCAGTGCTCGGGACGCCGGGAGGAATGGCTACACCTTC. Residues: CSARDAGRNGYTF.